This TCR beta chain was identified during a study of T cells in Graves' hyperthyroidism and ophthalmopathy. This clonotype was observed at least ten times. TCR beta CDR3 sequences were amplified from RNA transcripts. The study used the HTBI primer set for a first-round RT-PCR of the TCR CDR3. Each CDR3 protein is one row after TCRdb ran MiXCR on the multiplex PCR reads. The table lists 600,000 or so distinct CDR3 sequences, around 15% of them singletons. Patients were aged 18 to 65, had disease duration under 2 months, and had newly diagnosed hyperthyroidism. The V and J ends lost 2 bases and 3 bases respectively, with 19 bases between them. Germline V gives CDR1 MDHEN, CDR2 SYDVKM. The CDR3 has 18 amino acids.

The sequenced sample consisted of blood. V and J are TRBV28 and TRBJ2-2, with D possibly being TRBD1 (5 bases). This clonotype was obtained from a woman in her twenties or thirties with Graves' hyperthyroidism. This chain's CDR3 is CASSLRLFRQRDTGELFF. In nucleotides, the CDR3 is TGTGCCAGCAGTTTACGGTTGTTTAGACAGCGAGACACCGGGGAGCTGTTTTTT.